Listed here is a single T cell receptor beta chain. The data stem from a study of cytomegalovirus exposure and HLA in healthy donors. The PCR ran on 60 Vbeta and 13 Jbeta primers. Profiled with immunoSEQ multiplex PCR; TCRdb holds only in-frame clones, not every one. The sample comprises tens of thousands of clones, roughly 70% of which are singletons, and around a quarter rests with the top ten. Sequences were obtained from PBMCs. The sequence was collected from a man aged 50-59 years in good health and CMV-seropositive.

The CDR3 loop is CSVEGLMNTEAFF. In DNA form, the CDR3 reads TGCAGCGTTGAGGGGCTAATGAACACTGAAGCTTTCTTT. The J gene is TRBJ1-1, the V gene TRBV29-1, with D perhaps matching TRBD1 (5 bases). Germline CDR1 SQVTM, CDR2 ANQGSEA. The CDR3 runs 13 residues. V was trimmed by 3 bases and J by 0 bases, leaving 8 bases between them.